This TCR beta chain is from a study of blood T cell repertoires in COVID-19. The overall study: Nucleic acid was either cDNA or gDNA, and it came from T cells, B-cell-depleted T cells, or PBMCs.

Per the original data handling: Researchers report that nucleated cell counts were estimated from reference gene primer amplification. Assay: immunoSEQ multiplex PCR; the TCRdb copy retains only in-frame clones and omits some. V, J and clone size were drawn from that table, and D and trimming were deduced from the DNA. Seen here are 55,000 to 70,000 clones, about 81% observed once, and the top ten hold around a sixth. This CDR3 is built from 14 residues. Germline V gives CDR1 SGHVS, CDR2 FNYEAQ. Trimming cost V 0 bases and J 3 bases; bases outside gene matches: 0. The TCR comes from a man older than 75 with acute or convalescent COVID-19. The source material was peripheral blood. V gene TRBV7-6 combines with J gene TRBJ2-7, with 9 bases that match TRBD1. The CDR3 DNA follows: TGTGCCAGCAGCTTAGCGGGACAGGGCTACGAGCAGTACTTC. This codes for CASSLAGQGYEQYF.